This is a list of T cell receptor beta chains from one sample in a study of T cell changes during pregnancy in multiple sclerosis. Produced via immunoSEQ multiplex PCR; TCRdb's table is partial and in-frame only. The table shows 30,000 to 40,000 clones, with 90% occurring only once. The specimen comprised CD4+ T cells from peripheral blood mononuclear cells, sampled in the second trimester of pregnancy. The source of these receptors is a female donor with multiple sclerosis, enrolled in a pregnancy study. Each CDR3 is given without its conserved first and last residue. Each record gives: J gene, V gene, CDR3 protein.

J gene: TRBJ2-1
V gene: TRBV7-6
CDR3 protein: ASSLYSNNEQF

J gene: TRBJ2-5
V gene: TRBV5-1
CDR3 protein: ASSLGQGPFQETQY

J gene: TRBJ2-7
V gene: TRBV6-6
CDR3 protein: ASTDPGGRDYEQY

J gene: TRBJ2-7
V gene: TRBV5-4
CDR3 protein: ASSPRTSGSYEQY

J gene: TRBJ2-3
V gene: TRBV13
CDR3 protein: ASSLTRVTQY

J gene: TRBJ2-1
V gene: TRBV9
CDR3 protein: ASSPAPSSYNEQF

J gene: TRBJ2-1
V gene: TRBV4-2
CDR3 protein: ASSPTVGLAGGSGEQF

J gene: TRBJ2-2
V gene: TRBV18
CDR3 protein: ASSPATANTGELF

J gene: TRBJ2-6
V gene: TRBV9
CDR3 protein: ASSVGLASSGANVLT

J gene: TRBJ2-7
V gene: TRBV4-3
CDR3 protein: ASSQELGGFEQY

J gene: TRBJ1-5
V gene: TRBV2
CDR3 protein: ASSEHSLSNQPQH

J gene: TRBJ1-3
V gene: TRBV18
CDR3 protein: ASSRLRDSGNTIY

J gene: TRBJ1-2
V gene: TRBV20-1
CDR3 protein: SAITGYGYT

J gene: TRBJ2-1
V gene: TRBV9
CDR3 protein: ASSVAAASYNEQF

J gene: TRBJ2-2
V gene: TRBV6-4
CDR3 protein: ASSDGTSGNTGELF

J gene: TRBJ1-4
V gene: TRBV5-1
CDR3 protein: ASSTSANEKLF

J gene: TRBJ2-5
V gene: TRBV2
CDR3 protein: ASPRDRGRRETQY

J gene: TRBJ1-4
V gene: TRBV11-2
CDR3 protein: ASSPRTGGGEKLF

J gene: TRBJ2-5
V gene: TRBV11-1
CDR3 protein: ASRRTGGETQY

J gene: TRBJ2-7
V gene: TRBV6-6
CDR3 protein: ASKTDSSSYEQY

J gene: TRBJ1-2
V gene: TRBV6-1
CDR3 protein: ASSEARMVSLAYGYT

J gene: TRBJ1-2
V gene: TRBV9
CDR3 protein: ASSASDRPFYGYT

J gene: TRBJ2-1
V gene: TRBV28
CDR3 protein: ASSSLLEPYNEQF

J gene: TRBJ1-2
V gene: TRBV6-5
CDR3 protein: ASSSTGDSRTYT

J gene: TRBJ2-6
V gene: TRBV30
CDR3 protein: AWSPPSYGANVLT

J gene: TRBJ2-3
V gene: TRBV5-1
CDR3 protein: ASSLLKQGQPDTQY

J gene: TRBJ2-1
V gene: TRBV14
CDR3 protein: ASSALAGGYGEQF

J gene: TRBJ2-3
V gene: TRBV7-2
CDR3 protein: ASSAILLLDTQY

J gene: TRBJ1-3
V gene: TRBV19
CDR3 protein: ASSISANSYSGNTIY

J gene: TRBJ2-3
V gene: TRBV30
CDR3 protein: AWSVPGGRGDTQY

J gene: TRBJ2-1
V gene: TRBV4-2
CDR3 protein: ASSQDGTSGIREQF

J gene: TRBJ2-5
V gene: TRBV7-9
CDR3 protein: ASSLDRGETQY

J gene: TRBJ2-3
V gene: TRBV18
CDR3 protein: ASSLGRLAVPDTQY

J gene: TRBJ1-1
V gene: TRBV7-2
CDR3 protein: ASSWGQPNTEAF

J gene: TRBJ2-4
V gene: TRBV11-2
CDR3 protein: ASSQTWLAGTKNIQY

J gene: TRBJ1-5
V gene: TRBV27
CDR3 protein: ASSLSRARDQPQH

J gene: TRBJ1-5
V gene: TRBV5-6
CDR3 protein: ASSLSGGQGHQPQH

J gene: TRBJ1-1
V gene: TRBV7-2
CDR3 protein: ASSPQQGNTEAF

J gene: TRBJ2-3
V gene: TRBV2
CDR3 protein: ASNLAGGPRNTQY

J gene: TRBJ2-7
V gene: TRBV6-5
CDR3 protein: ASSRGGLAEYEQY